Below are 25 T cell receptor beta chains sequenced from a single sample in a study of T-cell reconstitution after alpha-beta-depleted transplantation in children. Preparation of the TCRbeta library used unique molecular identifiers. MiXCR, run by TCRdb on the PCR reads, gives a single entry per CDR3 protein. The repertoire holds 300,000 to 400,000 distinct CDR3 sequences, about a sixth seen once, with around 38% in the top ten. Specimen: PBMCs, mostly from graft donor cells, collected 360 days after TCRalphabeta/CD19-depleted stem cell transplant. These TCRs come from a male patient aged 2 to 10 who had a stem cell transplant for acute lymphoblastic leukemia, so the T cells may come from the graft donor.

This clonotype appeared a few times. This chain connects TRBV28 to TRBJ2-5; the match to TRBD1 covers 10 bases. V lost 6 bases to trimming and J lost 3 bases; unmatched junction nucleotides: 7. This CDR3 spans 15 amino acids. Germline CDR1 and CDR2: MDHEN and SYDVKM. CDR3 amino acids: CASRPTGGVKETQYF. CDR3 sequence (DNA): TGTGCCAGCAGACCGACAGGGGGCGTCAAAGAGACCCAGTACTTC.

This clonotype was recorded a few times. This CDR3 is CASSYWGELFF. The CDR3, as DNA: TGTGCCAGCAGTTACTGGGGGGAGCTGTTTTTT. The V and J genes are TRBV6-2 or TRBV6-3 and TRBJ2-2; D is unresolved. Germline values: CDR1 MNHEY, CDR2 SVGEGT. The V gene lost 1 base and the J gene lost 8 bases, with 2 bases spanning the gap. This CDR3 region has 11 residues.

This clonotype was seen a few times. DNA of the CDR3: TGCGCCAGCAGCTGGGACAAGGCGAATGAGCAGTTCTTC. Its protein is CASSWDKANEQFF. The chain links TRBV5-1 to TRBJ2-1, with D possibly being TRBD1 (6 bases). The V gene's germline CDR1 is SGHRS and CDR2 YFSETQ. The ends were cut back, 3 bases at V and 7 bases at J, with 11 bases in the middle. This CDR3 has 13 residues.

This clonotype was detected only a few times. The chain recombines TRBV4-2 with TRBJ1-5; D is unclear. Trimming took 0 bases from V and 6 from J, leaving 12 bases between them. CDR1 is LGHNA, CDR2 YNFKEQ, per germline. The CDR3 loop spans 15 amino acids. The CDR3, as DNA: TGTGCCAGCAGCCAAGATGACAAGGAAGGTCAGCCCCAGCATTTT. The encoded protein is CASSQDDKEGQPQHF.

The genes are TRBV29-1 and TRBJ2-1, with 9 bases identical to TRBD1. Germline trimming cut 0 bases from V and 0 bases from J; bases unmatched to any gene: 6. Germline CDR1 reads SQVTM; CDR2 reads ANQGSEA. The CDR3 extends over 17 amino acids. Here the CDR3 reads CSVEDPLGQGSYNEQFF. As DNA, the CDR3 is TGCAGCGTTGAAGATCCCTTGGGACAGGGCTCCTACAATGAGCAGTTCTTC.

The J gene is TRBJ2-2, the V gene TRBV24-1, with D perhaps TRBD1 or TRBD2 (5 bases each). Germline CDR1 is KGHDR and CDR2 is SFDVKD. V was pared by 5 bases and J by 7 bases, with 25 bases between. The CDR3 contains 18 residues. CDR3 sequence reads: CATSAPGRGIGAGGELFF. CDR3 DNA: TGTGCCACCAGTGCCCCCGGAAGGGGCATCGGGGCTGGCGGGGAGCTGTTTTTT.

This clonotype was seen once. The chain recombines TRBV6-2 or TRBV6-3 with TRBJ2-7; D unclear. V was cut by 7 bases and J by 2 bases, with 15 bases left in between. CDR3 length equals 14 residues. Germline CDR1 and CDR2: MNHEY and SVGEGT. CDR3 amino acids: CASIGPPDAYEQYF. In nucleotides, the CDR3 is TGTGCCAGCATAGGACCCCCTGATGCCTACGAGCAGTACTTC.

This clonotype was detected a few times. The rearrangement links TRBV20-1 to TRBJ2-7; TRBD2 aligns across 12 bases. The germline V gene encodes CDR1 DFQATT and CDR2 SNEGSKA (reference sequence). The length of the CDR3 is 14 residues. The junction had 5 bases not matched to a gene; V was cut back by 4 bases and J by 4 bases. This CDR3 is CSATSGRAGYEQYF. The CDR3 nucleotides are TGCAGTGCTACTAGCGGGAGGGCCGGTTACGAGCAGTACTTC.

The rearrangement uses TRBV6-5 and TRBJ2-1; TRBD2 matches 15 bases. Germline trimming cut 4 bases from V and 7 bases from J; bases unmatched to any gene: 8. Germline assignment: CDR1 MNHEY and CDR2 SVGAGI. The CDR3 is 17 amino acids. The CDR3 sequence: CASSSMGLAGGINEQFF. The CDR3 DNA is TGTGCCAGCAGTTCTATGGGACTAGCGGGAGGTATAAATGAGCAGTTCTTC.

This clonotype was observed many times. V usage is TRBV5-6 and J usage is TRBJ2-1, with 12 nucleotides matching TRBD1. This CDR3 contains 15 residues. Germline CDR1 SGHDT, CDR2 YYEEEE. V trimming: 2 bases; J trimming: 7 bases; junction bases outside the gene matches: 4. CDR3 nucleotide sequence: TGTGCCAGCAGCTTTGGGACAGGGGGCTGGAATGAGCAGTTCTTC. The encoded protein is CASSFGTGGWNEQFF.

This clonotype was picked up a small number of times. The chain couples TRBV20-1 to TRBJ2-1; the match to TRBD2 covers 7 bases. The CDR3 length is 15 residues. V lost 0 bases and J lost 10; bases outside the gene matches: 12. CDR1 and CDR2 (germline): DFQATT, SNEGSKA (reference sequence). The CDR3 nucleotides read TGCAGTGCTAGAGACGGGGGGTTCGCCGGGAGGGAGCAGTTCTTC. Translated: CSARDGGFAGREQFF.

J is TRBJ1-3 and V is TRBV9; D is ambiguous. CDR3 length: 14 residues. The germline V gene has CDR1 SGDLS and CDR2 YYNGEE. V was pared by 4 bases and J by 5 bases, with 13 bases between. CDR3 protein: CASSPNGRRNTIYF. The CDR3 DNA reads TGTGCCAGCAGCCCCAACGGGCGGAGAAACACCATATATTTT.

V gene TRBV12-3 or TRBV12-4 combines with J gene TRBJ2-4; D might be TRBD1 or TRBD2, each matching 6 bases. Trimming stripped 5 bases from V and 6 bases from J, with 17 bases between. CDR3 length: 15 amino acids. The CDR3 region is CASSRAGGRGNIQYF. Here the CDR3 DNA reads TGTGCCAGCAGTCGAGCCGGGGGCAGGGGAAACATTCAGTACTTC.

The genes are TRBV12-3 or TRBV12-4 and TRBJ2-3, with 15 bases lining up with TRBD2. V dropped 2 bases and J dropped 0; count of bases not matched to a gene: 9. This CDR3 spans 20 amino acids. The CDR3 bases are TGTGCCAGCAGTTTAAATTCTCGGACTAGCGGGAGGGGGAGCACAGATACGCAGTATTTT. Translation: CASSLNSRTSGRGSTDTQYF.

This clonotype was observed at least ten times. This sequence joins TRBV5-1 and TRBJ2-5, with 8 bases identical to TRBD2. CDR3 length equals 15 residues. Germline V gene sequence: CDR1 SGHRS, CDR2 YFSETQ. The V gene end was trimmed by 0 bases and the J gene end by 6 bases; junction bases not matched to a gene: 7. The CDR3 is CASSLVAGGGKTQYF. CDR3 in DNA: TGCGCCAGCAGCTTGGTTGCGGGAGGTGGAAAGACCCAGTACTTC.

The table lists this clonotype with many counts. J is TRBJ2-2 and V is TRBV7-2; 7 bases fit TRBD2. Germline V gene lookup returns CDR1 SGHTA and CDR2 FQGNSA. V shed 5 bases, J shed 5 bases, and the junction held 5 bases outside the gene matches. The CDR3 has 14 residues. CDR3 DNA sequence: TGTGCCAGCAGCGCCTCTAGCGGAACCGGGGAGCTGTTTTTT. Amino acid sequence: CASSASSGTGELFF.

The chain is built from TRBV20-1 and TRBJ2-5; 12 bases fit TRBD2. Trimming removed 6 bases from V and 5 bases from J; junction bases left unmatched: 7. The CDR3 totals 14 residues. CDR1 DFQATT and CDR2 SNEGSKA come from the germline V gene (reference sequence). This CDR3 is CSAYRLAGVETQYF. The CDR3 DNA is TGCAGTGCCTACCGACTAGCGGGAGTTGAGACCCAGTACTTC.

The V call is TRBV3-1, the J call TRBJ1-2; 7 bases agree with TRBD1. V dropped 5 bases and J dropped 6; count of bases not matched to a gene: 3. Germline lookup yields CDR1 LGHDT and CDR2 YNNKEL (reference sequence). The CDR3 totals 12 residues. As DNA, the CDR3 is TGTGCCAGCAGCGAGGGGGCGGATGGCTACACCTTC. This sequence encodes CASSEGADGYTF.

The CDR3 region has the DNA TGTGCCAGTAGTAGCTGGGACAGGACCTACGAGCAGTACTTC. Translated: CASSSWDRTYEQYF. The rearrangement uses TRBV19 and TRBJ2-7; the match to TRBD1 covers 8 bases. From germline, CDR1 is LNHDA and CDR2 SQIVND (reference sequence). The CDR3 is 14 residues long. Unmatched junction bases numbered 4, after V lost 4 bases and J lost 2 bases.

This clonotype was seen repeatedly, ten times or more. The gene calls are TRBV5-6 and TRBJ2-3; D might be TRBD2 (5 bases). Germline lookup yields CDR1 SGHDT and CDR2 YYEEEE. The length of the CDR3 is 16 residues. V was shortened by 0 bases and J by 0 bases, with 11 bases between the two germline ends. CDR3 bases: TGTGCCAGCAGCTTGGAGACGGGATATAGCACAGATACGCAGTATTTT. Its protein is CASSLETGYSTDTQYF. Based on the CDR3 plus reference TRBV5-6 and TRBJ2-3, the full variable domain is DAGVTQSPTHLIKTRGQQVTLRCSPKSGHDTVSWYQQALGQGPQFIFQYYEEEERQRGNFPDRFSGHQFPNYSSELNVNALLLGDSALYLCASSLETGYSTDTQYFGPGTRLTVL.

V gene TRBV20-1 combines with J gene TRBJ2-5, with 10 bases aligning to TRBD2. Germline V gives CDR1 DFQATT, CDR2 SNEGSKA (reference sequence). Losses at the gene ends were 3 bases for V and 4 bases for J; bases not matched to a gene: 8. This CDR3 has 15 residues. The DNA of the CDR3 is TGCAGTGCTAGCTCGCTAGCGGGAGAAGGAGAGACCCAGTACTTC. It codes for CSASSLAGEGETQYF.

CDR3 amino acids: CASSLTGVQGDTQYF. DNA for the CDR3: TGTGCCAGCAGCTTAACAGGGGTTCAGGGGGATACGCAGTATTTT. The rearrangement joins TRBV7-3 to TRBJ2-3; possibly TRBD1 for D (6 bases). Trimming cost V 0 bases and J 6 bases, with 13 bases left between them. The length of the CDR3 is 15 residues. CDR1 is SGHTA, CDR2 FQGTGA, per germline.

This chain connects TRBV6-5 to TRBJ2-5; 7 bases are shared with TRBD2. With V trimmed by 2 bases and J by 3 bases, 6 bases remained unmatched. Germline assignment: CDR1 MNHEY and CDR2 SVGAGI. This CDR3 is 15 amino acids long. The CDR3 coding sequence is TGTGCCAGCAGTTACGGCCGGGACTACGAAGAGACCCAGTACTTC. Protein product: CASSYGRDYEETQYF.

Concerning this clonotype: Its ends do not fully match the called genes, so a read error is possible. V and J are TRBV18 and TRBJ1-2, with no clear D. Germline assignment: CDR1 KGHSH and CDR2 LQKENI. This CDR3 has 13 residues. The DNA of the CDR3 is TGTGCCAGCTCACTCCCATCGGGCGCCCCGGAGAACTTC. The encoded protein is CASSLPSGAPENF.

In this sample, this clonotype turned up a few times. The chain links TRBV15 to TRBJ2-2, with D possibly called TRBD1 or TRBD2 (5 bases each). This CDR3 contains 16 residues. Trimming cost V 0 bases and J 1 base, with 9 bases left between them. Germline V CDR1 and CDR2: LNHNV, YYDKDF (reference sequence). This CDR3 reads CATSREAGRNTGELFF. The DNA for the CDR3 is TGTGCCACCAGCAGAGAAGCAGGGAGGAACACCGGGGAGCTGTTTTTT.